The entry below gives a single T cell receptor (beta chain) sequence along with its context. Its target is unknown. This specimen belongs to a study of early T cells in non-severe SARS-CoV-2 infection. Study-level background: Sequencing input comprised bulk RNA from unsorted whole blood; chain pairing was not available.

Individual cDNA molecules received unique molecular identifiers. TCRdb used MiXCR to reprocess the 5' RACE reads, holding one entry per CDR3 protein. The table shows 45,000 to 75,000 distinct CDR3 sequences, with 5.6% occurring only once. Study-level findings and limits: VDJdb-based annotation leaned toward anti-spike CD8 responses and missed private and CD4 specificities.

The CDR3 is made up of 17 amino acids. The V and J ends lost 5 bases and 2 bases, in that order; junction bases with no gene match: 12. Germline CDR1 is SGHVS and CDR2 is FNYEAQ. The sequence was collected from an adult who was a healthcare worker with PCR-confirmed SARS-CoV-2 infection or an uninfected control (not recorded which). This sequence joins TRBV7-6 and TRBJ1-3; 7 bases fit TRBD1. Sequenced input: whole blood. The CDR3 sequence is CASSLEQGRVPGNTIYF. In nucleotides, the CDR3 is TGTGCCAGCAGCCTAGAACAGGGGAGAGTACCTGGAAACACCATATATTTT.